These 28 T cell receptor beta chains were all obtained from the same sample, sequenced in a study of post-analysis software for immune sequencing data. Findings and caveats of the study: Comparison of patients with controls showed 5 or 6 TRBV segments more frequent in patients, TRBV5-6, TRBV5-1 and TRBV20-1 among them.

No antigens are known for them. Included in the TCR beta cDNA libraries were unique molecular identifiers. TCRdb ran MiXCR on the PCR reads and lists one entry per CDR3 protein. This sample carries more than 500,000 distinct CDR3 sequences, approximately 31% of them seen once, and the ten largest clones take 4.5% to 7.5%. Sequenced sample: blood. The receptor set was obtained from a girl younger than 18 with multiple sclerosis.

There are a few counts of this clonotype. The CDR3 loop reads CASSPPGQNYGYTF. CDR3 in DNA: TGTGCCAGCAGTCCTCCGGGACAAAACTATGGCTACACCTTC. This chain joins TRBV6-6 and TRBJ1-2, with a tentative D call TRBD1 (6 bases). The CDR3 extends over 14 amino acids. Germline V gene sequence: CDR1 MNHNY, CDR2 SVGAGI (reference sequence). V dropped 5 bases and J dropped 2 bases, with 12 bases sitting between them.

This clonotype has more than one count but fewer than ten. V usage is TRBV6-5 and J usage is TRBJ2-1; D call uncertain. Per germline, CDR1 MNHEY and CDR2 SVGAGI. This CDR3 has 13 residues. The V gene lost 2 bases and the J gene lost 9 bases, with 11 bases spanning the gap. The CDR3 DNA reads TGTGCCAGCAGTTACGGGGTTCGTGGTGAGCAGTTCTTC. Protein: CASSYGVRGEQFF.

The V gene is TRBV29-1, the J gene TRBJ1-1; weak D call: TRBD1 (5 bases). Between the trimmed V and J ends, which lost 4 bases and 0 bases, there was a span of 12 bases. CDR3 length: 14 residues. Germline CDR1 is SQVTM and CDR2 is ANQGSEA. The CDR3 here is CSVAGTVMNTEAFF. CDR3 DNA sequence: TGCAGCGTTGCTGGGACGGTGATGAACACTGAAGCTTTCTTT. The complete variable domain, with remaining parts taken from reference TRBV29-1 and TRBJ1-1, reads SAVISQKPSRDICQRGTSLTIQCQVDSQVTMMFWYRQQPGQSLTLIATANQGSEATYESGFVIDKFPISRPNLTFSTLTVSNMSPEDSSIYLCSVAGTVMNTEAFFGQGTRLTVV.

The chain is built from TRBV20-1 and TRBJ2-5, with TRBD2 matching over 10 bases. Trimming took 6 bases from V and 4 from J; bases not matched to a gene: 8. Germline V gives CDR1 DFQATT, CDR2 SNEGSKA (reference sequence). This CDR3 spans 14 amino acids. Here the CDR3 reads CSATGTSATETQYF. The CDR3 DNA reads as TGCAGTGCAACCGGGACTAGCGCTACAGAGACCCAGTACTTC.

The chain uses TRBV24-1 and TRBJ2-1, with D tentatively TRBD1 (5 bases). The CDR3 contains 13 residues. Germline V gene lookup returns CDR1 KGHDR and CDR2 SFDVKD. V lost 1 base to trimming and J lost 10 bases, with 10 bases between them. CDR3 sequence (DNA): TGTGCCACCAGTGATTTTGGGGCATGGGAGCAGTTCTTC. Encoded protein: CATSDFGAWEQFF.

This clonotype has only a few counts. V is TRBV2 and J is TRBJ1-6; 7 positions match TRBD1. CDR3 length: 14 amino acids. Germline lookup yields CDR1 SNHLY and CDR2 FYNNEI. With 5 bases clipped from V and 7 bases from J, the junction kept 5 bases outside the gene matches. The CDR3 sequence is CASSSDRVNSPLHF. The CDR3 region has the DNA TGTGCCAGCAGTTCCGACAGGGTAAATTCACCCCTCCACTTT.

In its sample, this clonotype was seen a few times. This rearrangement joins TRBV14 to TRBJ2-7; D unresolved. The CDR3 loop spans 14 amino acids. V lost 1 base and J 6 bases, leaving 13 bases between the germline ends. The germline CDR1 and CDR2 sequences are SGHDN and FVKESK. CDR3 sequence (DNA): TGTGCCAGCAGCCAAGGGCTACCAGGAGCCGAGCAGTACTTC. It codes for CASSQGLPGAEQYF. The whole variable domain, remainder taken from reference TRBV14 and TRBJ2-7, is EAGVTQFPSHSVIEKGQTVTLRCDPISGHDNLYWYRRVMGKEIKFLLHFVKESKQDESGMPNNRFLAERTGGTYSTLKVQPAELEDSGVYFCASSQGLPGAEQYFGPGTRLTVT.

This clonotype was seen only a few times. The chain employs TRBV5-1 and TRBJ2-5, with TRBD2 matching 9 bases. The V segment lost 5 bases and the J segment 2 bases; nucleotides outside the gene matches: 7. Germline values: CDR1 SGHRS, CDR2 YFSETQ. The CDR3 consists of 15 residues. The CDR3, as DNA: TGCGCCAGCAGACGAGTAGCGGGGGTACAAGAGACCCAGTACTTC. It is translated as CASRRVAGVQETQYF.

The rearrangement uses TRBV5-1 and TRBJ2-5; TRBD1 matches at 7 bases. The J call is doubtful: the DNA matches TRBJ2-7 better. The CDR3 runs to 13 residues. Germline V gives CDR1 SGHRS, CDR2 YFSETQ. CDR3 protein: CASSGTDRYEQYF. In nucleotides, the CDR3 is TGCGCCAGCAGCGGAACGGACAGGTACGAGCAGTACTTC.

In its sample, this clonotype was seen a few times. This rearrangement joins TRBV9 to TRBJ2-3; D gene uncertain. Germline V CDR1 and CDR2: SGDLS, YYNGEE. The CDR3 runs 15 residues. V lost 0 bases and J lost 2, with 10 bases in between. CDR3 DNA: TGTGCCAGCAGCGTAGAAGGACGTTACACAGATACGCAGTATTTT. Translation: CASSVEGRYTDTQYF.

In its sample, this clonotype was seen a few times. The rearrangement joins TRBV5-6 to TRBJ2-1; a weak D match, TRBD1 (5 bases). The CDR3 has 16 residues. Between the trimmed V and J ends, which lost 7 bases and 2 bases, there was a span of 19 bases. CDR1 is SGHDT and CDR2 is YYEEEE in the germline V gene. For the CDR3, the DNA is TGTGCCAGCGCCCCCTTAGGTGGGGCCGCCTACAATGAGCAGTTCTTC. It encodes CASAPLGGAAYNEQFF.

The chain carries TRBV9 and TRBJ2-5; 11 bases are a match to TRBD2. The CDR3 has 16 amino acids. V shed 2 bases and J 4 bases; nucleotides not matched to a gene: 7. Germline CDR1 reads SGDLS; CDR2 reads YYNGEE. DNA for the CDR3: TGTGCCAGCAGCGTCAGCTTAGCGGGGGGGCTAGAGACCCAGTACTTC. It translates to CASSVSLAGGLETQYF.

The gene calls are TRBV28 and TRBJ2-7, with 9 bases aligning to TRBD1. V shed 3 bases, J shed 2 bases, and the junction held 11 bases outside the gene matches. The germline gives CDR1 MDHEN, CDR2 SYDVKM. The CDR3 runs 17 residues. The CDR3 DNA reads as TGTGCCAGCAGTTTTTCTCCCGACAGGGGGTGGCCCTACGAGCAGTACTTC. Protein product: CASSFSPDRGWPYEQYF.

The gene calls are TRBV4-2 and TRBJ1-6; 7 bases match TRBD1. Germline trimming cut 3 bases from V and 5 bases from J; bases unmatched to any gene: 4. CDR1 LGHNA and CDR2 YNFKEQ come from the germline V gene. The CDR3 totals 15 residues. The CDR3 sequence is CASSQQGTDNSPLHF. The CDR3 bases are TGTGCCAGCAGCCAGCAAGGGACAGATAATTCACCCCTCCACTTT.

The chain couples TRBV6-5 to TRBJ2-1; no clear D. From germline, CDR1 is MNHEY and CDR2 SVGAGI. Trimming cost V 9 bases and J 3 bases, with 9 bases left between them. The CDR3 sequence is 12 residues long. The CDR3 loop reads CASGRSYNEQFF. DNA for the CDR3: TGTGCCAGTGGCAGGAGCTACAATGAGCAGTTCTTC.

The genes are TRBV29-1 and TRBJ2-2, with 8 bases that match TRBD1. Germline V gives CDR1 SQVTM, CDR2 ANQGSEA. The CDR3 runs to 14 residues. After removal of 8 bases from V and 4 bases from J, the junction contained 9 bases not matched to a gene. The CDR3 sequence: CSIGQGGGTGELFF. The CDR3 region has the DNA TGCAGCATTGGACAGGGAGGCGGCACCGGGGAGCTGTTTTTT.

This chain joins TRBV4-1 and TRBJ1-1; no clear D gene. Trimming removed 0 bases at V and 1 base at J, with 12 bases between. Germline V gene lookup returns CDR1 MGHRA and CDR2 YSYEKL. This CDR3 spans 16 amino acids. The CDR3 protein is CASSQDRSSANTEAFF. The CDR3 DNA sequence: TGCGCCAGCAGCCAAGATCGATCGTCCGCGAACACTGAAGCTTTCTTT.

This sequence joins TRBV24-1 and TRBJ2-5; D is unclear. Deletions cut 0 bases from V and 4 bases from J, with 11 bases between. CDR1 and CDR2 from the germline V gene are KGHDR and SFDVKD. The CDR3 is made up of 15 amino acids. The CDR3 DNA is TGTGCCACCAGTGATTTGCAAGCTTTCGGAGAGACCCAGTACTTC. As protein: CATSDLQAFGETQYF.

This clonotype was seen at least ten times. The CDR3 nucleotides read TGCAGCGTTGAAATAGCGGGGGGGTTAGAGACCCAGTACTTC. It specifies CSVEIAGGLETQYF. This chain connects TRBV29-1 to TRBJ2-5; 11 nucleotides match TRBD2. Per germline, CDR1 SQVTM and CDR2 ANQGSEA. The CDR3 covers 14 residues. V trimming: 2 bases; J trimming: 4 bases; junction bases outside the gene matches: 3. Supplemented by reference TRBV29-1 and TRBJ2-5, the full variable domain reads SAVISQKPSRDICQRGTSLTIQCQVDSQVTMMFWYRQQPGQSLTLIATANQGSEATYESGFVIDKFPISRPNLTFSTLTVSNMSPEDSSIYLCSVEIAGGLETQYFGPGTRLLVL.

The chain links TRBV5-1 to TRBJ1-1, with 7 bases matching TRBD1. CDR1 and CDR2 (germline): SGHRS, YFSETQ. The length of the CDR3 is 14 residues. The V gene end was trimmed by 0 bases and the J gene end by 7 bases; junction bases not matched to a gene: 6. DNA for the CDR3: TGCGCCAGCAGCTTGGCCTGGCAGGGGGATGAAGCTTTCTTT. It encodes CASSLAWQGDEAFF.

The chain joins TRBV21-1 to TRBJ2-1; the DNA was not compared with TRBD1, the D call given in the table. TRBV21-1 is termed a pseudogene. The CDR3 is 17 residues long. The CDR3 nucleotides read TGTGCCAGCAGCAAAGCCCGGGCGGCCAGCTCCTACAATGAGCAGTTCTTC. Its protein product is CASSKARAASSYNEQFF.

With regard to this clonotype: Just one base apart from a much larger clone, this may be a read error. Since no conserved phenylalanine or tryptophan closes the CDR3, a read error is the likely cause. The gene calls are TRBV6-1 and TRBJ2-6; D is ambiguous. The V gene lost 6 bases and the J gene lost 0 bases, with 21 bases spanning the gap. CDR1 is MNHNS and CDR2 is SASEGT in the germline V gene. CDR3 size: 19 residues. CDR3 bases: TGTGCCAGCAGCGCCCGACCGGGTGGCGTCAACTCTGGGGCCAACGTCCTGACTTGC. Translating it yields CASSARPGGVNSGANVLTC.

The chain couples TRBV5-1 to TRBJ1-5; D perhaps matches TRBD1 (6 bases). V lost 5 bases and J 11 bases, leaving 17 bases between the germline ends. This CDR3 is 13 amino acids long. CDR1 is SGHRS, CDR2 YFSETQ, per germline. Here the CDR3 reads CASSRVDSGSQHF. The CDR3 DNA reads as TGCGCCAGCAGTCGAGTGGACAGCGGCTCCCAGCATTTT.

This clonotype was detected a few times. This sequence joins TRBV5-1 and TRBJ2-4; 9 bases are shared with TRBD1. Germline CDR1 reads SGHRS; CDR2 reads YFSETQ. This CDR3 spans 16 amino acids. Trimming cost V 2 bases and J 0 bases; bases outside gene matches: 3. CDR3 residues: CASSFGTGIAKNIQYF. CDR3 nucleotide sequence: TGCGCCAGCAGCTTCGGGACAGGGATAGCCAAAAACATTCAGTACTTC. Drawing the rest from reference TRBV5-1 and TRBJ2-4, the complete variable domain is KAGVTQTPRYLIKTRGQQVTLSCSPISGHRSVSWYQQTPGQGLQFLFEYFSETQRNKGNFPGRFSGRQFSNSRSEMNVSTLELGDSALYLCASSFGTGIAKNIQYFGAGTRLSVL.

This clonotype was counted a few times. This chain uses TRBV6-6 with TRBJ2-3; D gene uncertain. This CDR3 has 14 residues. With 5 bases removed from V and 0 bases from J, the gap between germline ends came to 9 bases. Per the germline V gene, CDR1 is MNHNY and CDR2 is SVGAGI (reference sequence). The CDR3 is CASSGTASTDTQYF. The CDR3 DNA reads as TGTGCCAGCAGTGGTACAGCAAGCACAGATACGCAGTATTTT.

Only a few counts were recorded for this clonotype. V gene TRBV5-1 combines with J gene TRBJ2-3; D not certain. The germline V gene encodes CDR1 SGHRS and CDR2 YFSETQ. Trimming left V 1 base short and J 2 bases short, with 8 bases between. The CDR3 totals 14 residues. The CDR3 spells CASSLSNPTDTQYF. For the CDR3, the DNA is TGCGCCAGCAGCTTGAGCAACCCCACAGATACGCAGTATTTT.

This clonotype was seen only a few times. The gene calls are TRBV20-1 and TRBJ2-5; weak D call: TRBD2 (7 bases). Germline lookup yields CDR1 DFQATT and CDR2 SNEGSKA (reference sequence). V lost 2 bases and J 5 bases, leaving 15 bases between the germline ends. The CDR3 length is 14 residues. CDR3 region: CSARPAGAGETQYF. The CDR3 region has the DNA TGCAGTGCTAGACCGGCGGGGGCCGGGGAGACCCAGTACTTC.

In this sample, this clonotype turned up a few times. The rearrangement links TRBV5-6 to TRBJ1-2; TRBD1 aligns across 9 bases. This CDR3 has 17 residues. V shed 3 bases, J shed 6 bases, and the junction held 15 bases outside the gene matches. Germline lookup yields CDR1 SGHDT and CDR2 YYEEEE. CDR3 nucleotides: TGTGCCAGCAGCTCGGACCCGACAGGGGGGCTCGGGAATGGCTACACCTTC. This translates into CASSSDPTGGLGNGYTF.